A single sample gave rise to the 29 T cell receptor beta chains below, sequenced in a study of OX40 agonist ivuxolimab in advanced cancers. Clones were sequenced by immunoSEQ multiplex PCR, and TCRdb holds only the in-frame ones, with some missing. Of around 88,000 clones in the sample, around 92% were seen once. This material consisted of CD4+ or CD8+ T cells sorted from blood, taken in a trial of the OX40 agonist ivuxolimab. All receptors derive from an adult with an advanced solid tumor such as melanoma, head and neck, liver or kidney cancer.

The chain joins TRBV27 to TRBJ1-5; TRBD1 is a possible D gene (5 bases). The CDR3 length is 15 residues. The V end was cut by 1 base, the J end by 4 bases, with 11 bases between. CDR1 is MNHEY and CDR2 is SMNVEV in the germline V gene (reference sequence). This chain's CDR3 is CASSLLGRGNQPQHF. CDR3 nucleotide sequence: TGTGCCAGCAGTTTATTAGGGAGGGGTAATCAGCCCCAGCATTTT.

The V call is TRBV5-1, the J call TRBJ2-5, with D hard to call. This CDR3 spans 13 amino acids. The V gene lost 1 base and the J gene lost 2 bases, with 6 bases spanning the gap. CDR1 and CDR2 from the germline V gene are SGHRS and YFSETQ. CDR3 amino acids: CASSLYGQETQYF. The CDR3 nucleotides read TGCGCCAGCAGCTTGTACGGTCAAGAGACCCAGTACTTC.

This chain links TRBV9 with TRBJ1-2, with D possibly being TRBD1 (6 bases). The germline gives CDR1 SGDLS, CDR2 YYNGEE. The CDR3 spans 12 residues. V lost 3 bases and J lost 7, with 10 bases in between. The DNA for the CDR3 is TGTGCCAGCAGCGCGACAGGTTTTGGCTACACCTTC. Its protein product is CASSATGFGYTF.

This chain joins TRBV2 and TRBJ2-3; no reliable D call. The CDR3 length is 14 residues. From germline, CDR1 is SNHLY and CDR2 FYNNEI. Trimming took off 4 bases at V and 2 bases at J, with 10 bases between the two ends. CDR3 region: CASSVRGNTDTQYF. CDR3 DNA: TGTGCCAGCAGTGTCCGTGGGAACACAGATACGCAGTATTTT.

This clone was detected once. V gene TRBV5-1 combines with J gene TRBJ2-1; D perhaps matches TRBD1 (6 bases). In germline, CDR1 is SGHRS, CDR2 YFSETQ. V lost 0 bases to trimming and J lost 4 bases, with 17 bases between them. The CDR3 is made up of 17 amino acids. CDR3 nucleotides: TGCGCCAGCAGCTTGGTAGGACGGGACACCTCTTACAATGAGCAGTTCTTC. Amino acid sequence: CASSLVGRDTSYNEQFF. Full variable domain (missing parts from reference TRBV5-1 and TRBJ2-1): KAGVTQTPRYLIKTRGQQVTLSCSPISGHRSVSWYQQTPGQGLQFLFEYFSETQRNKGNFPGRFSGRQFSNSRSEMNVSTLELGDSALYLCASSLVGRDTSYNEQFFGPGTRLTVL.

J is TRBJ1-2 and V is TRBV2; D not resolved. V gave up 3 bases and J gave up 1 base, with 12 bases separating them. This CDR3 is 15 amino acids long. Germline CDR1 is SNHLY and CDR2 is FYNNEI. CDR3 sequence: CASSESETINYGYTF. For the CDR3, the DNA is TGTGCCAGCAGTGAGTCAGAAACGATTAACTATGGCTACACCTTC.

The chain combines TRBV13 with TRBJ2-2; D unclear. CDR3 length: 14 amino acids. The germline V and J ends were trimmed by 7 bases and 7 bases, with 16 bases remaining between them. From germline, CDR1 is PRHDT and CDR2 FYEKMQ (reference sequence). The CDR3 region has the DNA TGTGCCAGCATGGGCCAGATTCGAAACGGGGAGCTGTTTTTT. Translating it yields CASMGQIRNGELFF.

J is TRBJ1-5 and V is TRBV6-5; D unresolved. The CDR3 is 12 amino acids. Trimming removed 6 bases from V and 5 bases from J, with 8 bases in between. CDR1 is MNHEY, CDR2 SVGAGI, per germline. In DNA, the CDR3 is TGTGCCAGCAGACCTGGAGATCAGCCCCAGCATTTT. Translated, it gives CASRPGDQPQHF.

The chain combines TRBV27 with TRBJ2-1; TRBD1 matches 8 bases. Germline CDR1 reads MNHEY; CDR2 reads SMNVEV (reference sequence). The CDR3 has 15 residues. V dropped 4 bases and J dropped 7; count of bases not matched to a gene: 9. CDR3 in DNA: TGTGCCAGCAGTTGGCAGACAGGGGAGGCTAATGAGCAGTTCTTC. It specifies CASSWQTGEANEQFF.

V is TRBV7-3 and J is TRBJ2-7; 9 bases match TRBD1. The ends lost 2 bases at V and 5 bases at J; junction bases unmatched: 4. Germline V lookup: CDR1 SGHTA, CDR2 FQGTGA. This CDR3 contains 14 residues. CDR3 sequence reads: CASSLDRGFDEQYF. CDR3 coding DNA: TGTGCCAGCAGCTTAGACAGGGGGTTCGACGAGCAGTACTTC.

The chain combines TRBV11-2 with TRBJ1-1; possible D gene TRBD1, 5 bases. There are 14 residues in the CDR3. Germline assignment: CDR1 SGHAT and CDR2 FQNNGV. The V gene lost 1 base and the J gene lost 1 base, with 7 bases spanning the gap. CDR3 residues: CASSLGQQNTEAFF. CDR3 bases: TGTGCCAGCAGCTTAGGACAGCAGAACACTGAAGCTTTCTTT.

In its sample, this clone was seen once. This chain joins TRBV5-1 and TRBJ2-3; D tentatively fits TRBD1 or TRBD2 (5 bases each). Germline V lookup: CDR1 SGHRS, CDR2 YFSETQ. The length of the CDR3 is 15 residues. V lost 4 bases to trimming and J lost 3 bases, with 15 bases between them. CDR3 sequence: CASSPSGRSTDTQYF. CDR3 coding DNA: TGCGCCAGCAGCCCCTCGGGACGTTCGACAGATACGCAGTATTTT. Combining the CDR3 with reference TRBV5-1 and TRBJ2-3 gives the whole variable domain KAGVTQTPRYLIKTRGQQVTLSCSPISGHRSVSWYQQTPGQGLQFLFEYFSETQRNKGNFPGRFSGRQFSNSRSEMNVSTLELGDSALYLCASSPSGRSTDTQYFGPGTRLTVL.

This chain connects TRBV6-1 to TRBJ1-3; D is ambiguous. The CDR3 loop spans 15 amino acids. Deletions cut 5 bases from V and 2 bases from J, with 13 bases between. The germline CDR1 and CDR2 sequences are MNHNS and SASEGT. DNA for the CDR3: TGTGCCAGCAGTTCGAACACCGATGCTGGAAACACCATATATTTT. Translation gives CASSSNTDAGNTIYF.

The chain joins TRBV28 to TRBJ2-1, with TRBD2 matching over 7 bases. This CDR3 comprises 17 residues. Germline assignment: CDR1 MDHEN and CDR2 SYDVKM. Trimming removed 5 bases from V and 4 bases from J; junction bases left unmatched: 14. This chain's CDR3 is CASSQWEGSGRYNEQFF. The CDR3 DNA reads TGTGCCAGCAGTCAGTGGGAGGGTTCAGGTAGATACAATGAGCAGTTCTTC. Variable domain in full (rest from reference TRBV28 and TRBJ2-1): DVKVTQSSRYLVKRTGEKVFLECVQDMDHENMFWYRQDPGLGLRLIYFSYDVKMKEKGDIPEGYSVSREKKERFSLILESASTNQTSMYLCASSQWEGSGRYNEQFFGPGTRLTVL.

The chain is built from TRBV5-8 and TRBJ2-5; 9 bases fit TRBD1. The trim removed 3 bases at V and 11 bases at J, leaving 11 bases unmatched. CDR1 SGHTS and CDR2 YDEGEE come from the germline V gene. The CDR3 loop spans 14 amino acids. The CDR3 protein is CASSSTGGLREQYF. The CDR3 region has the DNA TGTGCCAGCAGCTCGACAGGGGGACTGAGGGAGCAGTACTTC.

This chain uses TRBV10-3 with TRBJ2-1; TRBD2 aligns across 11 bases. CDR1 is ENHRY, CDR2 SYGVKD, per germline. V lost 6 bases and J lost 7; bases outside the gene matches: 17. This CDR3 contains 18 residues. This CDR3 is CAISRRSSGTSGGNEQFF. In DNA form, the CDR3 reads TGTGCCATCAGCCGACGAAGTTCCGGGACTAGCGGAGGGAATGAGCAGTTCTTC.

The rearrangement joins TRBV5-1 to TRBJ1-5; D gene unclear. The length of the CDR3 is 15 residues. Trimming took 3 bases from V and 0 from J, leaving 10 bases between them. Germline V lookup: CDR1 SGHRS, CDR2 YFSETQ. The CDR3 nucleotides read TGCGCCAGCAGCTCTACACAGAATAGCAATCAGCCCCAGCATTTT. It translates to CASSSTQNSNQPQHF.

The J gene is TRBJ2-5, the V gene TRBV7-9; no firm D call. This CDR3 has 11 residues. V lost 6 bases and J lost 4, with 6 bases in between. CDR1 is SEHNR, CDR2 FQNEAQ, per germline (reference sequence). CDR3 amino acids: CASRPVETQYF. CDR3 sequence (DNA): TGTGCCAGCAGGCCGGTAGAGACCCAGTACTTC.

V is TRBV30 and J is TRBJ1-1; weak D call: TRBD1 (6 bases). The CDR3 extends over 17 amino acids. V was clipped by 3 bases and J by 0 bases, with 20 bases between them. Germline V lookup: CDR1 GTSNPN, CDR2 SVGIG (reference sequence). The CDR3 DNA reads TGTGCCTGGAGAGGGGGGGTGTTGGGCAGGCTGAACACTGAAGCTTTCTTT. Translating it yields CAWRGGVLGRLNTEAFF.

This chain joins TRBV30 and TRBJ1-2; D possibly corresponds to TRBD1 (5 bases). This CDR3 is 14 amino acids long. Trimming left V 5 bases short and J 7 bases short, with 20 bases between. CDR1 and CDR2 from the germline V gene are GTSNPN and SVGIG (reference sequence). The DNA for the CDR3 is TGTGCCTGGGGGGGGAAGGGAGCCCTGGGTGGCTACACCTTC. This encodes CAWGGKGALGGYTF.

V usage is TRBV5-1 and J usage is TRBJ1-4; D may be TRBD1 (5 bases). This CDR3 is built from 15 residues. Trimming left V 1 base short and J 1 base short, with 8 bases between. CDR1 is SGHRS, CDR2 YFSETQ, per germline. CDR3: CASSLLGQTNEKLFF. The DNA for the CDR3 is TGCGCCAGCAGCTTGCTAGGACAAACTAATGAAAAACTGTTTTTT. The full variable domain, completed using reference TRBV5-1 and TRBJ1-4, is KAGVTQTPRYLIKTRGQQVTLSCSPISGHRSVSWYQQTPGQGLQFLFEYFSETQRNKGNFPGRFSGRQFSNSRSEMNVSTLELGDSALYLCASSLLGQTNEKLFFGSGTQLSVL.

V gene TRBV2 combines with J gene TRBJ1-1; D remains unclear. The CDR3 length is 13 residues. CDR1 and CDR2 from the germline V gene are SNHLY and FYNNEI. V lost 2 bases and J lost 3, with 7 bases in between. The CDR3 DNA reads TGTGCCAGCAGTGAAACAAGGGACACTGAAGCTTTCTTT. Amino acid sequence: CASSETRDTEAFF.

The chain employs TRBV5-4 and TRBJ2-2, with a possible D match to TRBD1 (5 bases). The CDR3 runs 14 residues. Trimming pared 1 base from V and 4 bases from J, leaving 8 bases between. Germline CDR1 and CDR2: SGHNT and YYREEE (reference sequence). The CDR3 region is CASSLPGLTGELFF. DNA for the CDR3: TGTGCCAGCAGCTTGCCAGGGCTCACCGGGGAGCTGTTTTTT.

The rearrangement uses TRBV27 and TRBJ1-4; the D is unclear. The germline V gene has CDR1 MNHEY and CDR2 SMNVEV (reference sequence). This CDR3 spans 13 amino acids. The V gene lost 0 bases and the J gene lost 1 base, with 0 bases spanning the gap. CDR3 region: CASSLSTNEKLFF. The DNA of the CDR3 is TGTGCCAGCAGTTTATCAACTAATGAAAAACTGTTTTTT.

This clone was seen once. V is TRBV6-4 and J is TRBJ1-5; 8 nucleotides agree with TRBD1. CDR1 and CDR2 from the germline V gene are MRHNA and SNTAGT. V trimming: 4 bases; J trimming: 2 bases; junction bases outside the gene matches: 13. The CDR3 covers 18 residues. CDR3 nucleotides: TGTGCCAGCAGTGTCCATCCAGCCGACAGGGGAGGCAATCAGCCCCAGCATTTT. Translation gives CASSVHPADRGGNQPQHF.

V gene TRBV7-2 combines with J gene TRBJ2-3, with no clear D. The germline V and J ends were trimmed by 2 bases and 4 bases, with 10 bases remaining between them. The CDR3 is 14 amino acids. Germline assignment: CDR1 SGHTA and CDR2 FQGNSA. The CDR3 DNA sequence: TGTGCCAGCAGCTTACCCACGGTATCAGATACGCAGTATTTT. This encodes CASSLPTVSDTQYF.

The chain links TRBV20-1 to TRBJ1-1; D gene unclear. V was shortened by 6 bases and J by 0 bases, with 5 bases between the two germline ends. Germline V gives CDR1 DFQATT, CDR2 SNEGSKA (reference sequence). CDR3 size: 11 residues. The CDR3 nucleotides read TGCAGTGCCGGGGTGAACACTGAAGCTTTCTTT. This sequence encodes CSAGVNTEAFF.

The sample holds one count of this clone. This chain joins TRBV6-5 and TRBJ2-2, with a possible D match to TRBD1 (5 bases). Germline CDR1 is MNHEY and CDR2 is SVGAGI. CDR3 length: 13 residues. Trimming removed 6 bases from V and 7 bases from J, with 12 bases in between. The CDR3 spells CASSPGNHGELFF. In DNA, the CDR3 is TGTGCCAGCAGCCCAGGGAATCACGGGGAGCTGTTTTTT.

This rearrangement joins TRBV27 to TRBJ2-1; D is possibly TRBD2 (5 bases). Between the trimmed V and J ends, which lost 6 bases and 5 bases, there was a span of 17 bases. This CDR3 has 15 amino acids. Germline V gives CDR1 MNHEY, CDR2 SMNVEV (reference sequence). The DNA of the CDR3 is TGTGCCAGCAGGCCTCATGGGAGTAGAAACAATGAGCAGTTCTTC. This gives the protein CASRPHGSRNNEQFF.